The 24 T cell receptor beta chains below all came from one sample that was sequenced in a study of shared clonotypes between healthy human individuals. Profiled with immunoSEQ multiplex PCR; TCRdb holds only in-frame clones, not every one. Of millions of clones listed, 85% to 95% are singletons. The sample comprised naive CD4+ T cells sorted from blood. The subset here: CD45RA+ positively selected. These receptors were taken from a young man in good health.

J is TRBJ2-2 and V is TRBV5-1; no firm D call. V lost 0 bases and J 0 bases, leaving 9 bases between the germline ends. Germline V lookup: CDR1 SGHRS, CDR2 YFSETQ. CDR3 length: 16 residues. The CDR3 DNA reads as TGCGCCAGCAGCTTGGGAGATTCAGCGAACACCGGGGAGCTGTTTTTT. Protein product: CASSLGDSANTGELFF.

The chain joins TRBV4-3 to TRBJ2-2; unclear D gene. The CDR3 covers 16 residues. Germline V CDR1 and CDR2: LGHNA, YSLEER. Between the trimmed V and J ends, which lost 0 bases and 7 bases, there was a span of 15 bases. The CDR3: CASSQDTAAIGGELFF. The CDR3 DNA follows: TGCGCCAGCAGCCAAGATACGGCAGCTATTGGCGGGGAGCTGTTTTTT.

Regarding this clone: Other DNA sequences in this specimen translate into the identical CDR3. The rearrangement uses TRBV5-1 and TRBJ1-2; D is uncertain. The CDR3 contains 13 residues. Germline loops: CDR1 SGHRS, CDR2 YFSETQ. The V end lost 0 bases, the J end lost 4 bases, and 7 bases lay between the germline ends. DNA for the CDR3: TGCGCCAGCAGCTTGGGTGGCTCCTATGGCTACACCTTC. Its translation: CASSLGGSYGYTF.

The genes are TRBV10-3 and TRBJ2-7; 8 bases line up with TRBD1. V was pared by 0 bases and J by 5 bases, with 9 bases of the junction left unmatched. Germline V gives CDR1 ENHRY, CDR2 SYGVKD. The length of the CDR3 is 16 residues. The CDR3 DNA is TGTGCCATCAGTGAGTCGACAGGGGCCCTCGCCGACGAGCAGTACTTC. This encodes CAISESTGALADEQYF.

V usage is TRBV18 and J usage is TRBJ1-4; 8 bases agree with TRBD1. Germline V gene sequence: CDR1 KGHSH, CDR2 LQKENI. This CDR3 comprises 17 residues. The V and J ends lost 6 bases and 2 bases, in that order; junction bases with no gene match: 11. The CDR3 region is CASSRGPEGTTNEKLFF. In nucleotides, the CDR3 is TGTGCCAGCTCCAGGGGGCCGGAGGGAACGACTAATGAAAAACTGTTTTTT.

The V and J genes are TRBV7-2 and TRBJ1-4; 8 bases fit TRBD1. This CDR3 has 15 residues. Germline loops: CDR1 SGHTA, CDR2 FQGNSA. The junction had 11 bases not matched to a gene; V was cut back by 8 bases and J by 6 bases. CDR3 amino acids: CASALQGQAYEKLFF. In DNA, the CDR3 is TGTGCCAGCGCTCTTCAGGGACAGGCGTATGAAAAACTGTTTTTT.

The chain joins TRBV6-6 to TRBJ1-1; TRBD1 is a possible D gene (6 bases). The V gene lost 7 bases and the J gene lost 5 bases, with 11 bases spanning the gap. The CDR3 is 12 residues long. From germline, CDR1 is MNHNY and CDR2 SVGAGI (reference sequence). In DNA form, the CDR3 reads TGTGCCAGCACCCAGAGGGGGACTGAAGCTTTCTTT. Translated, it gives CASTQRGTEAFF.

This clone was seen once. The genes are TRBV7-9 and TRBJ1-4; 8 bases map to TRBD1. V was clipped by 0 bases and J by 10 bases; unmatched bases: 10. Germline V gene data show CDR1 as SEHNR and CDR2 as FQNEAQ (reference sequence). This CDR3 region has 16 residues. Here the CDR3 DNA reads TGTGCCAGCAGCTTAGCCCCAACAGGGGGAGGCGGAAAACTGTTTTTT. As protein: CASSLAPTGGGGKLFF.

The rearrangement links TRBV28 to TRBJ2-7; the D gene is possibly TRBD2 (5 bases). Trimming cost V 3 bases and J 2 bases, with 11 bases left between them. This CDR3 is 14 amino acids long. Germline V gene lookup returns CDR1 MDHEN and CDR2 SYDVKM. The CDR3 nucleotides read TGTGCCAGCAGTTTTGAGGCTAGCACCTACGAGCAGTACTTC. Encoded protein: CASSFEASTYEQYF.

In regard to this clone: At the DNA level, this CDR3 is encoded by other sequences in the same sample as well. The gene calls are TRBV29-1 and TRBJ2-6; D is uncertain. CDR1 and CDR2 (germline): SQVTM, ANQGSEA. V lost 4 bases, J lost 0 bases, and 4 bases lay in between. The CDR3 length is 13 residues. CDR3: CSVGVSGANVLTF. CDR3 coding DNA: TGCAGCGTTGGCGTCTCTGGGGCCAACGTCCTGACTTTC. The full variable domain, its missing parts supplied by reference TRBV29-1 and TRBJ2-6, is SAVISQKPSRDICQRGTSLTIQCQVDSQVTMMFWYRQQPGQSLTLIATANQGSEATYESGFVIDKFPISRPNLTFSTLTVSNMSPEDSSIYLCSVGVSGANVLTFGAGSRLTVL.

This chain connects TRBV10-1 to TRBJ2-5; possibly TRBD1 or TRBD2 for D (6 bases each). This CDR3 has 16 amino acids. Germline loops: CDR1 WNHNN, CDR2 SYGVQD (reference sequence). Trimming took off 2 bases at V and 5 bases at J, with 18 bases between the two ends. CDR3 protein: CASSERRGTHRETQYF. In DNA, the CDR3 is TGCGCCAGCAGTGAGCGGAGGGGGACTCATCGGGAGACCCAGTACTTC.

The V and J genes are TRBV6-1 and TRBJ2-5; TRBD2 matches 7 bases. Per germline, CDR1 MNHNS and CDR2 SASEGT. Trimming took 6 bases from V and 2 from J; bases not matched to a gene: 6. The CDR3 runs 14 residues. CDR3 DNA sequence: TGTGCCAGCAGGCCTAGCGGAGGACAAGAGACCCAGTACTTC. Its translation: CASRPSGGQETQYF.

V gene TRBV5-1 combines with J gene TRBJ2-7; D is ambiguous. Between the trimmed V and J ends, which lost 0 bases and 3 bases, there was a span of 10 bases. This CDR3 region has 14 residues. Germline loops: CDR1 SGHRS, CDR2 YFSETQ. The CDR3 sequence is CASSLGLGYYEQYF. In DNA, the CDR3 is TGCGCCAGCAGCTTGGGTCTCGGCTACTACGAGCAGTACTTC. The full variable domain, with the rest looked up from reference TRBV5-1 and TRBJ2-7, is KAGVTQTPRYLIKTRGQQVTLSCSPISGHRSVSWYQQTPGQGLQFLFEYFSETQRNKGNFPGRFSGRQFSNSRSEMNVSTLELGDSALYLCASSLGLGYYEQYFGPGTRLTVT.

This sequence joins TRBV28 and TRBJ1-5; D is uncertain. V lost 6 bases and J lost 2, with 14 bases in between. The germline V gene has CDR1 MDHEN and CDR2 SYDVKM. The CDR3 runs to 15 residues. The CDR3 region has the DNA TGTGCCAGCAGATTTGGCGGTTTTGGCAATCAGCCCCAGCATTTT. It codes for CASRFGGFGNQPQHF.

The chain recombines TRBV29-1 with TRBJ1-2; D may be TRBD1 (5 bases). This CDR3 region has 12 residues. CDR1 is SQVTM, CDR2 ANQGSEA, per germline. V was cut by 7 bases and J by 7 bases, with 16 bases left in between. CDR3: CSAVTEDIGYTF. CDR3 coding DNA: TGCAGCGCCGTGACAGAGGATATTGGCTACACCTTC.

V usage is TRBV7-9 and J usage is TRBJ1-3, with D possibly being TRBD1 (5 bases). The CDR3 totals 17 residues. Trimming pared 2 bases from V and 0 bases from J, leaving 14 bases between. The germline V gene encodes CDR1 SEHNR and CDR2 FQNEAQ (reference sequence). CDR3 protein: CASSLLRDSDSGNTIYF. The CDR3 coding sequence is TGTGCCAGCAGCTTACTCCGGGACTCAGACTCTGGAAACACCATATATTTT.

In DNA, the CDR3 is TGTGCCAGCAGCTTTGACAGGGGGTTTTCACCCCTCCACTTT. Protein sequence: CASSFDRGFSPLHF. The chain is built from TRBV5-5 and TRBJ1-6; 9 positions match TRBD1. The germline gives CDR1 SGHKS, CDR2 YYEKEE (reference sequence). The J segment lost 9 bases and the V segment lost 2 bases, leaving 3 bases of the junction unmatched. The CDR3 is 14 residues long. Full variable domain (remainder filled in from reference TRBV5-5 and TRBJ1-6): DAGVTQSPTHLIKTRGQQVTLRCSPISGHKSVSWYQQVLGQGPQFIFQYYEKEERGRGNFPDRFSARQFPNYSSELNVNALLLGDSALYLCASSFDRGFSPLHFGNGTRLTVT.

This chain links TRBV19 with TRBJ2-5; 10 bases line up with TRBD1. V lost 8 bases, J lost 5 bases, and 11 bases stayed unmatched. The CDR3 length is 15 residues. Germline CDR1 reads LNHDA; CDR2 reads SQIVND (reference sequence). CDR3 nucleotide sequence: TGTGCCAGTTCCACCGGGACAGGGGTTGTCGAGACCCAGTACTTC. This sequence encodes CASSTGTGVVETQYF.

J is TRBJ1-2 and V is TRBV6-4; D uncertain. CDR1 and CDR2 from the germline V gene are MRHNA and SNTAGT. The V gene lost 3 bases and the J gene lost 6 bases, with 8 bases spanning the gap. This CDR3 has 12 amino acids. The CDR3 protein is CASSEDGDGYTF. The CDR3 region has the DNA TGTGCCAGCAGTGAGGATGGGGATGGCTACACCTTC.

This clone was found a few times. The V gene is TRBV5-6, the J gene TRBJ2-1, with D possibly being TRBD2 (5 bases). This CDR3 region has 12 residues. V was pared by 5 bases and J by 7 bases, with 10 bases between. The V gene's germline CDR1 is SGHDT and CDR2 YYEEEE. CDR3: CASRMRANEQFF. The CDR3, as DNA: TGTGCCAGCAGGATGAGGGCGAATGAGCAGTTCTTC.

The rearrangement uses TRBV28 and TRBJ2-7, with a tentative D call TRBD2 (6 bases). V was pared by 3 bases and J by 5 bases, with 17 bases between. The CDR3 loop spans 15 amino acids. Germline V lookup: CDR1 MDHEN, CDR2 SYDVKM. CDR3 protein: CASSLWEVSGDEQYF. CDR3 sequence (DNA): TGTGCCAGCAGTTTGTGGGAGGTGTCGGGCGACGAGCAGTACTTC.

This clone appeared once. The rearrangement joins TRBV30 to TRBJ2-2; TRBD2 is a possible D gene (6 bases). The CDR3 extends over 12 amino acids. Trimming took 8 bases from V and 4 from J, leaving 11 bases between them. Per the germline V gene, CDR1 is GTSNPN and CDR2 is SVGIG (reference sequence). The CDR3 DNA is TGTGCCCACCACGGGGGCACCGGGGAGCTGTTTTTT. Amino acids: CAHHGGTGELFF.

The CDR3 DNA reads as TGTGCCAGCAGCCCCCGGACAGGGATGAACGAGCAGTACTTC. Encoded protein: CASSPRTGMNEQYF. The J gene is TRBJ2-7, the V gene TRBV5-6; 8 bases are a match to TRBD1. V trimming: 4 bases; J trimming: 5 bases; junction bases outside the gene matches: 8. This CDR3 contains 14 residues. Germline V CDR1 and CDR2: SGHDT, YYEEEE.

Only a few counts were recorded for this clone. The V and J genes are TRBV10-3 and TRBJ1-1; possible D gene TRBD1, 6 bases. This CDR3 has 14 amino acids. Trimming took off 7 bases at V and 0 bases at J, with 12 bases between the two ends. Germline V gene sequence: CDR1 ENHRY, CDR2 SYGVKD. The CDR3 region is CAIKGTGMNTEAFF. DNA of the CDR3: TGTGCCATCAAGGGCACAGGGATGAACACTGAAGCTTTCTTT.